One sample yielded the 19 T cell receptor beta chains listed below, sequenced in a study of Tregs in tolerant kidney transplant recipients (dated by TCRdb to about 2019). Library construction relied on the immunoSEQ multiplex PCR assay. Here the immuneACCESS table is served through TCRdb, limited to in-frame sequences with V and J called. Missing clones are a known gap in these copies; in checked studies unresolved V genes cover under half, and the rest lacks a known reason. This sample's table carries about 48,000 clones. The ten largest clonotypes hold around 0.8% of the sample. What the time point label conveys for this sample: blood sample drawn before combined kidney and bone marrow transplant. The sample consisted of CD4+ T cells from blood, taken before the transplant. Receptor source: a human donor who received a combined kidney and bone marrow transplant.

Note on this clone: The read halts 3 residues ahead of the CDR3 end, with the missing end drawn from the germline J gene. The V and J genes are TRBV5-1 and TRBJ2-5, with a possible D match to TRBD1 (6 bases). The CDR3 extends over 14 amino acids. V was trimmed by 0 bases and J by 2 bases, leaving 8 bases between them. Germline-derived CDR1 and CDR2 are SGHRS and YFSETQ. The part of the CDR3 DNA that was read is TGCGCCAGCAGCTTGGGAGGGACACAAGAGACC. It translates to CASSLGGTQET. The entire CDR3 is CASSLGGTQETQYF.

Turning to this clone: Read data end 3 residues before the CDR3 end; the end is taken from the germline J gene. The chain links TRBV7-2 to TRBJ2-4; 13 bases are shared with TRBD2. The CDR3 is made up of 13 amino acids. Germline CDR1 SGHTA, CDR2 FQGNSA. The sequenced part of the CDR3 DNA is TGTGCCAGCACCCCACGGACTAGCGGGAGT. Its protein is CASTPRTSGS. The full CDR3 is CASTPRTSGSQYF. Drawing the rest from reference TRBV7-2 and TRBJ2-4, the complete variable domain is GAGVSQSPSNKVTEKGKDVELRCDPISGHTALYWYRQSLGQGLEFLIYFQGNSAPDKSGLPSDRFSAERTGGSVSTLTIQRTQQEDSAVYLCASTPRTSGSQYFGAGTRLSVL.

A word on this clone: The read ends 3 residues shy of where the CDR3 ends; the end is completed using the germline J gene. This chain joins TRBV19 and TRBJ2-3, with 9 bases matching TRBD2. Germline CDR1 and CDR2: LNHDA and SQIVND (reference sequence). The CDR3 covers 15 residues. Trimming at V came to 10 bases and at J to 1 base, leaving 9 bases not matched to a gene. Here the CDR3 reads CATSLASGGTDTQYF. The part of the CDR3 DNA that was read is TGTGCCACCTCCTTGGCTAGCGGGGGCACAGATACG.

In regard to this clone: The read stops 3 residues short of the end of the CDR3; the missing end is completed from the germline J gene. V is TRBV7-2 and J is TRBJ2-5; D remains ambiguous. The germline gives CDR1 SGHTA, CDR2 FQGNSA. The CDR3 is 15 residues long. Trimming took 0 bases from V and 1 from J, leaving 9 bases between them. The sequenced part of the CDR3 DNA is TGTGCCAGCAGCTTAGCGCCAGGTTCCCAAGAGACC. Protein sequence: CASSLAPGSQET. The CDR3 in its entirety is CASSLAPGSQETQYF.

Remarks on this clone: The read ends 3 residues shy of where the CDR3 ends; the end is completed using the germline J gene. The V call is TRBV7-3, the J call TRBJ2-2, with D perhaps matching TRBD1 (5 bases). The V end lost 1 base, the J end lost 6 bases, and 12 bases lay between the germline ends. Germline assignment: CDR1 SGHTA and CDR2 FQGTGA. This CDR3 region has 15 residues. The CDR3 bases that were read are TGTGCCAGCAGCTTAAATCAGGGTGTGGCCGGGGAG. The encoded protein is CASSLNQGVAGE. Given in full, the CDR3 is CASSLNQGVAGELFF.

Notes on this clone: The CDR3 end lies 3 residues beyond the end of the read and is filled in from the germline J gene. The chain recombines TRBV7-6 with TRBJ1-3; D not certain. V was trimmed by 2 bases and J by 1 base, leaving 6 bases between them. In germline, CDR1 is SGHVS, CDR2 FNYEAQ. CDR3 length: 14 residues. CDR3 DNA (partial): TGTGCCAGCAGCTTAACAGATTCTGGAAACACC. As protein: CASSLTDSGNT. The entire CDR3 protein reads CASSLTDSGNTIYF.

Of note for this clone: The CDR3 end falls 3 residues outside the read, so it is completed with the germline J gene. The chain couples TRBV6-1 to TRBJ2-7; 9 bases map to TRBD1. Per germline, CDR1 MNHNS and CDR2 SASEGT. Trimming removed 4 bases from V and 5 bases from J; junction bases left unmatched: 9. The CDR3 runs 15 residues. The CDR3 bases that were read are TGTGCCAGCAGTGGACACAGGGGGCGCGTCGACGAG. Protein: CASSGHRGRVDE. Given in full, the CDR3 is CASSGHRGRVDEQYF.

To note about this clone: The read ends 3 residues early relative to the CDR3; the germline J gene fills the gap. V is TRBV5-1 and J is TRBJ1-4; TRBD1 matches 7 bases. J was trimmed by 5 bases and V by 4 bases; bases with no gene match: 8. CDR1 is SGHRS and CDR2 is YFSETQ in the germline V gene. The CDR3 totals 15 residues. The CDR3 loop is CASSGSGTANEKLFF. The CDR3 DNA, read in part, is TGCGCCAGCAGCGGATCCGGGACAGCGAATGAAAAA.

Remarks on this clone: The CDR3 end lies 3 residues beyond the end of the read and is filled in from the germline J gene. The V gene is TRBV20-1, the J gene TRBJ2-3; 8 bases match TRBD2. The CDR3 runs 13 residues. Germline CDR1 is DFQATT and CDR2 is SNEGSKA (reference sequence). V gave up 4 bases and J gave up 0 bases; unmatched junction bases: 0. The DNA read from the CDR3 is TGCAGTGCTACTAGCGGGAGCACAGATACG. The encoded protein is CSATSGSTDT. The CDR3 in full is CSATSGSTDTQYF.

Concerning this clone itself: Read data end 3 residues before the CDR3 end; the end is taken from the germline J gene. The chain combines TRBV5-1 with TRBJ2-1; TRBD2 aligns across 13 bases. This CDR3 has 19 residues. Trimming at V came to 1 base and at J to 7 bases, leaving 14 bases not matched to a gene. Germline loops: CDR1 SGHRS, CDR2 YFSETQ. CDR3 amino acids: CASSLSRRLAGGLRNEQFF. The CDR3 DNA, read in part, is TGCGCCAGCAGCTTGTCCCGACGACTAGCGGGAGGTCTAAGAAATGAG. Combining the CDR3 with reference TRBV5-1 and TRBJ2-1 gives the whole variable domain KAGVTQTPRYLIKTRGQQVTLSCSPISGHRSVSWYQQTPGQGLQFLFEYFSETQRNKGNFPGRFSGRQFSNSRSEMNVSTLELGDSALYLCASSLSRRLAGGLRNEQFFGPGTRLTVL.

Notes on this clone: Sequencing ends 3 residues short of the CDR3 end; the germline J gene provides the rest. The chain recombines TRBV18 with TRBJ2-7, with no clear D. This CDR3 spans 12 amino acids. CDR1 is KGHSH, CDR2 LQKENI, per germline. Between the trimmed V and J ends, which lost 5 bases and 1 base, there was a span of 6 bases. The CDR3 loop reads CASSSNSYEQYF. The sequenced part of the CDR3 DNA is TGTGCCAGCTCATCCAATTCCTACGAG.

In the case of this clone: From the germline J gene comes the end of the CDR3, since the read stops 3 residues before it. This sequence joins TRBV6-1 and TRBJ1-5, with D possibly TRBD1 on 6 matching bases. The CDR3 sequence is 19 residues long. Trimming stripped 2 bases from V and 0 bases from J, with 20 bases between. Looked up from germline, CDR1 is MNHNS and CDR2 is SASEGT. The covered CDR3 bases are TGTGCCAGCAGTGAAAGGGCCGGGACACCAAGTTATAGCAATCAGCCC. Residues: CASSERAGTPSYSNQP. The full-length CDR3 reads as CASSERAGTPSYSNQPQHF.

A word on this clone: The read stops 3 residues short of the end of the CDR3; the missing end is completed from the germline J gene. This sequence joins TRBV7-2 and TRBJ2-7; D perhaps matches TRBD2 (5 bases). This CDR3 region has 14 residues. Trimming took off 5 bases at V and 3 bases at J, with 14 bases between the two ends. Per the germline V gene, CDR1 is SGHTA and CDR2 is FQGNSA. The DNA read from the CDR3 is TGTGCCAGCAGCGCAAGCAGGAGGCTCTACGAG. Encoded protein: CASSASRRLYE. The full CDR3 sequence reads CASSASRRLYEQYF.

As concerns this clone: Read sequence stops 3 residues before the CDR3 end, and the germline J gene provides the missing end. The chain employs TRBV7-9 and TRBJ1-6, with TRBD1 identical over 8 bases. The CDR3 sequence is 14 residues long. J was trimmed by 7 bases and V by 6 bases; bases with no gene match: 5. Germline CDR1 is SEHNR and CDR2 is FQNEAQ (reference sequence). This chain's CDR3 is CASRTGQGNSPLHF. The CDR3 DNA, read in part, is TGTGCCAGCAGGACCGGACAGGGAAATTCACCC.

CDR3 in amino acids: CASSPSGADTQYF. Partial CDR3 DNA: TGTGCCAGCTCACCAAGCGGGGCAGATACG. This chain links TRBV18 with TRBJ2-3, with 7 bases lining up with TRBD2. The observed sequence ends 3 residues before the CDR3 terminus, with the missing tail filled in from the germline J gene. CDR3 length: 13 residues. V gave up 2 bases and J gave up 4 bases; unmatched junction bases: 0. Germline lookup yields CDR1 KGHSH and CDR2 LQKENI.

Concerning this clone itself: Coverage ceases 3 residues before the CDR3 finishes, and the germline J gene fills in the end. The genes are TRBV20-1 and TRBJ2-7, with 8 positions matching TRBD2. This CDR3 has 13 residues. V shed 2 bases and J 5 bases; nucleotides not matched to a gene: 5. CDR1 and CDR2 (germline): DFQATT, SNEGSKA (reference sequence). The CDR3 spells CSARRTSIDEQYF. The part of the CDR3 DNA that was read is TGCAGTGCTAGAAGGACTAGCATCGACGAG.

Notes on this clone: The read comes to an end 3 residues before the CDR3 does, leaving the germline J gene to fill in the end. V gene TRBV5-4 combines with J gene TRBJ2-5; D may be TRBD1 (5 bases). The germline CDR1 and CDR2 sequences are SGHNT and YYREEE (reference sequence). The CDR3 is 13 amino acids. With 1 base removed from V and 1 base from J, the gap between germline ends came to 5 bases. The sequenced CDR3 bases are TGTGCCAGCAGCTTGCAGGGCCAAGAGACC. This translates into CASSLQGQET. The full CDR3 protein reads CASSLQGQETQYF.

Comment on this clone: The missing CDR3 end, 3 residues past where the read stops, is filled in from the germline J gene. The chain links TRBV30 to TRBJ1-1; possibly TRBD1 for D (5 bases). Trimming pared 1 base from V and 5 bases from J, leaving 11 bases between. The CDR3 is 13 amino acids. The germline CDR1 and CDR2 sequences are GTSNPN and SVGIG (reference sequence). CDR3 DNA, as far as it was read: TGTGCCTGGAGTGGGGGCCTTGAAACTGAA. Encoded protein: CAWSGGLETE. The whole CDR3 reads CAWSGGLETEAFF.

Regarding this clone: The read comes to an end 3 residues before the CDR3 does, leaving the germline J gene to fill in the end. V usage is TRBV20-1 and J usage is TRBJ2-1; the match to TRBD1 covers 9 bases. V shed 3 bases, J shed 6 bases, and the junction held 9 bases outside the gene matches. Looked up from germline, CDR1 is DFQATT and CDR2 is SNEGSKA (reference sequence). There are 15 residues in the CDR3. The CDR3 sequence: CSASPGQGDRNEQFF. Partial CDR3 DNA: TGCAGTGCTAGCCCGGGACAGGGCGACCGCAATGAG.